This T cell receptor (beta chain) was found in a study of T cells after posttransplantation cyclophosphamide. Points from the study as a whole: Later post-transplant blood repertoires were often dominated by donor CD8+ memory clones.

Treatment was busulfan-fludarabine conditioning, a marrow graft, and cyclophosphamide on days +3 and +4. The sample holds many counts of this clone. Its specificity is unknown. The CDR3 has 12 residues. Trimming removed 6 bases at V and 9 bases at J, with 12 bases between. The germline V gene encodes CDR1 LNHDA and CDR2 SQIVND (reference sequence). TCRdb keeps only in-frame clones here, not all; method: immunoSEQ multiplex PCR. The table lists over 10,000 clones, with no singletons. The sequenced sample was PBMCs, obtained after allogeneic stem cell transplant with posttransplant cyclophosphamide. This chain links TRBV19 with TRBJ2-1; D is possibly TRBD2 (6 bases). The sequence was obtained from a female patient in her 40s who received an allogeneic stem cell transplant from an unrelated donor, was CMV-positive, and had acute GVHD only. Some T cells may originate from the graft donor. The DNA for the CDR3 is TGTGCCAGTAGGGAGGGATGGGGTGAGCAGTTCTTC. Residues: CASREGWGEQFF. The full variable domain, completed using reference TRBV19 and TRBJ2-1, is DGGITQSPKYLFRKEGQNVTLSCEQNLNHDAMYWYRQDPGQGLRLIYYSQIVNDFQKGDIAEGYSVSREKKESFPLTVTSAQKNPTAFYLCASREGWGEQFFGPGTRLTVL.